This T cell receptor beta chain was found in a study of blood T cell repertoires in COVID-19. Looking at the study overall: Samples came from the United States, Italy and Spain, spanning acute and convalescent COVID-19. T cells, B-cell-depleted T cells, or PBMCs provided the cDNA or gDNA that served as material.

This clone was seen once. In the original workflow: Estimates of nucleated cell counts were drawn from the amplification of reference gene primers. Sequenced by immunoSEQ multiplex PCR; TCRdb stores in-frame clones only, minus some. The DNA was the basis for D and trimming; V, J and clone size are from that table. The data hold 130,000 or so clones, with approximately 71% observed a single time. V lost 4 bases to trimming and J lost 1 base; unmatched junction nucleotides: 9. Germline V gene sequence: CDR1 SGHNT, CDR2 YYREEE (reference sequence). The CDR3 is 16 amino acids. The source material was peripheral blood. The TCR originated in a woman between 65 and 79 years old with acute or convalescent COVID-19. V is TRBV5-4 and J is TRBJ2-7, with 9 positions matching TRBD1. In DNA, the CDR3 is TGTGCCAGCAGCCTGCCGCCGGGACAGGGATCCTACGAGCAGTACTTC. Its translation is CASSLPPGQGSYEQYF.